The next 9 T cell receptor beta chains were all read from a single sample in a study of CD8+ T cells in alopecia areata. cDNA serving as the sequencing template came from extracted, reverse transcribed RNA. Sequenced by immunoSEQ multiplex PCR; TCRdb stores in-frame clones only, minus some. This record lists approximately 300,000 clones, none seen once only, and the top ten clones contain roughly 1.2%. On the basis of CD4, CD8alpha, NKG2D, NKG2ACE and other markers, pooled cutaneous lymph node cells were sorted. Specimen: CD4+ T cells sorted from a lymph node. The receptors were sampled from a C3H/HeJ mouse with alopecia areata. Mouse strain MHC haplotype: H2-k.

This clone was seen only a few times. Mouse gene names and germline throughout. The CDR3 is cut off 4 residues early in the read; its end comes from the germline J gene. The chain couples TRBV29 to TRBJ2-5; D remains unclear. Germline assignment: CDR1 MSHET and CDR2 SYDVDS. The CDR3 loop spans 11 amino acids. The sequenced part of the CDR3 DNA is TGTGCTAGCAGTTTAAGAGAC. Translation gives CASSLRD. The CDR3, in full, reads CASSLRDTQYF.

This clone was detected a few times. The germline and genes are mouse ones. The read falls 4 residues short of the CDR3 end, and the missing part is taken from the germline J gene. V and J are TRBV31 and TRBJ2-3; D possibly corresponds to TRBD1 (5 bases). The V end lost 1 base, the J end lost 0 bases, and 8 bases lay between the germline ends. CDR3 size: 14 residues. Germline V gene sequence: CDR1 GKSSPN, CDR2 SITVG. Incomplete CDR3 DNA: TGTGCCTGGAGTCCTGAGGGGAGTGCAGAA. As protein: CAWSPEGSAE. The CDR3 in its entirety is CAWSPEGSAETLYF.

Of note for this clone: All gene names here are mouse names. The CDR3 end is not reached by the read, which stops 4 residues before it; the germline J gene fills it in. This chain connects TRBV1 to TRBJ2-1; TRBD1 aligns across 10 bases. From germline, CDR1 is NSQYPW and CDR2 LRSPGD (reference sequence). The CDR3 consists of 14 residues. J was trimmed by 3 bases and V by 6 bases; bases with no gene match: 2. The CDR3 loop reads CTCRWTGGYAEQFF. The part of the CDR3 DNA that was read is TGCACCTGCAGGTGGACAGGGGGCTATGCT.

This clone came up a few times. Genes here carry mouse names. Read coverage stops 4 residues before the CDR3 terminus; the germline J gene supplies the remainder. Other DNA sequences in the same sample also yield this CDR3. The genes are TRBV13-1 and TRBJ1-1; D ambiguous. Germline CDR1 is NSHNY and CDR2 is SYGAGN. The CDR3 has 12 amino acids. The CDR3 spells CASSDAGTEVFF. Partial CDR3 DNA: TGTGCCAGCAGTGATGCAGGAACA.

As concerns this clone: Gene and germline names: mouse. Sequencing ends 4 residues short of the CDR3 end; the germline J gene provides the rest. This chain connects TRBV13-1 to TRBJ2-1; 11 bases are shared with TRBD2. This CDR3 region has 13 residues. Germline assignment: CDR1 NSHNY and CDR2 SYGAGN. V lost 5 bases and J lost 6; bases outside the gene matches: 1. The DNA read from the CDR3 is TGTGCCAGCAGAACTGGGGGGGCTGCT. Residues: CASRTGGAA. The CDR3 in its entirety is CASRTGGAAEQFF.

This clone appeared a few times. The listed genes are named as in mouse. The CDR3 goes on 4 residues after the read ends, and that part is filled in from the germline J gene. The chain uses TRBV19 and TRBJ2-2; TRBD1 agrees at 9 bases. Germline V CDR1 and CDR2: FNHDT, SITEND (reference sequence). The CDR3 length is 18 residues. Trimming took 2 bases from V and 3 from J; bases not matched to a gene: 11. Incomplete CDR3 DNA: TGTGCCAGCAGTATTTATCCTTTCCGGGACAGGGACACCGGG. This translates into CASSIYPFRDRDTG. The complete CDR3 sequence is CASSIYPFRDRDTGQLYF.

This clone was observed many times. Gene labels here are mouse ones. Sequencing ends 4 residues short of the CDR3 end; the germline J gene provides the rest. V usage is TRBV13-1 and J usage is TRBJ2-5; TRBD2 matches at 7 bases. Germline lookup yields CDR1 NSHNY and CDR2 SYGAGN. This CDR3 has 15 residues. After removal of 0 bases from V and 0 bases from J, the junction contained 1 base not matched to a gene. The covered CDR3 bases are TGTGCCAGCAGTGATGGCTGGGGGAACCAAGAC. Residues: CASSDGWGNQD. The full-length CDR3 reads as CASSDGWGNQDTQYF.

In regard to this clone: Germline and genes: mouse. The read ends 4 residues early relative to the CDR3; the germline J gene fills the gap. The V gene is TRBV13-1, the J gene TRBJ2-3; 9 nucleotides match TRBD2. Germline V lookup: CDR1 NSHNY, CDR2 SYGAGN. The CDR3 loop spans 15 amino acids. V shed 2 bases and J 1 base; nucleotides not matched to a gene: 2. The CDR3 loop reads CASSEPGGGAETLYF. The CDR3 DNA, read in part, is TGTGCCAGCAGTGAACCTGGGGGGGGTGCAGAA.

Only a few counts were recorded for this clone. Mouse gene names and germline throughout. CDR3 bases read: TGTGCTAGCAGTCCCGGGACAGGGGGACAAGAC. Its translation is CASSPGTGGQD. The entire CDR3 protein is CASSPGTGGQDTQYF. The V and J genes are TRBV29 and TRBJ2-5; 11 bases agree with TRBD1. The CDR3 end falls 4 residues outside the read, so it is completed with the germline J gene. The CDR3 is 15 amino acids. Germline CDR1 is MSHET and CDR2 is SYDVDS. V lost 5 bases, J lost 3 bases, and 4 bases stayed unmatched.